What follows are 32 T cell receptor beta chains derived from one specimen sequenced in a study of shared clonotypes between healthy human individuals. The protocol was immunoSEQ multiplex PCR, while the TCRdb copy is restricted to in-frame clones and leaves out a portion. The sample yields roughly 2.1 million clones, 85% to 95% seen once. CD45RO-negative cells were positively selected for CCR7, leaving out terminally differentiated effector memory CD45RA+ cells. Sequences were obtained from naive CD8+ T cells from PBMCs. The receptors were sampled from a man in his late teens or twenties in good health. Some clones in this sample may be carry-over from other donors' samples.

CDR3 sequence (DNA): TGTGCCAGCGCGATGGCTAGCGGGAGCCCAGAGACCCAGTACTTC. Amino acids: CASAMASGSPETQYF. The chain is built from TRBV18 and TRBJ2-5; TRBD2 aligns across 10 bases. The trim removed 8 bases at V and 4 bases at J, leaving 10 bases unmatched. The germline gives CDR1 KGHSH, CDR2 LQKENI. The CDR3 sequence is 15 residues long.

This clone was detected only a few times. V is TRBV27 and J is TRBJ1-1, with no clear D. Germline V lookup: CDR1 MNHEY, CDR2 SMNVEV (reference sequence). V was trimmed by 3 bases and J by 3 bases, leaving 8 bases between them. The CDR3 runs 13 residues. The CDR3 protein is CASSFSVYTEAFF. CDR3 nucleotide sequence: TGTGCCAGCAGTTTCTCCGTCTACACTGAAGCTTTCTTT.

CDR3 coding DNA: TGCAGTGCTAGAAGCGAATGGGCCCAGTACTTC. It encodes CSARSEWAQYF. V is TRBV20-1 and J is TRBJ2-5; no reliable D call. The CDR3 is made up of 11 amino acids. Trimming cost V 2 bases and J 9 bases, with 10 bases left between them. Germline CDR1 and CDR2: DFQATT and SNEGSKA (reference sequence).

This clone came up once. The genes are TRBV7-9 and TRBJ2-4; a weak D match, TRBD2 (6 bases). CDR1 and CDR2 (germline): SEHNR, FQNEAQ (reference sequence). The CDR3 contains 15 residues. Between the trimmed V and J ends, which lost 5 bases and 6 bases, there was a span of 17 bases. In DNA form, the CDR3 reads TGTGCCAGCAGCGAATACGGGACTTCTACAAACATTCAGTACTTC. This codes for CASSEYGTSTNIQYF.

This sequence joins TRBV15 and TRBJ2-3, with TRBD1 identical over 7 bases. The V segment lost 4 bases and the J segment 2 bases; nucleotides outside the gene matches: 6. Looked up from germline, CDR1 is LNHNV and CDR2 is YYDKDF (reference sequence). This CDR3 has 15 amino acids. CDR3 coding DNA: TGTGCCACCAGCAAAAGGGGGACAGCCACAGATACGCAGTATTTT. This gives the protein CATSKRGTATDTQYF.

The rearrangement links TRBV27 to TRBJ1-5; D gene unclear. CDR1 and CDR2 (germline): MNHEY, SMNVEV (reference sequence). V lost 3 bases to trimming and J lost 0 bases, with 9 bases between them. The CDR3 is 15 residues long. The CDR3 sequence is CASSLSLASNQPQHF. The CDR3 coding sequence is TGTGCCAGCAGTTTGAGTCTCGCTAGCAATCAGCCCCAGCATTTT.

This clone has more than one count but fewer than ten. The chain recombines TRBV7-9 with TRBJ1-5; D uncertain. CDR1 is SEHNR, CDR2 FQNEAQ, per germline (reference sequence). The CDR3 runs 15 residues. Trimming pared 3 bases from V and 5 bases from J, leaving 14 bases between. The CDR3 here is CASSFGKEPYQPQHF. The DNA for the CDR3 is TGTGCCAGCAGCTTCGGCAAAGAACCCTATCAGCCCCAGCATTTT.

To note about this clone: Different DNA sequences within this sample yield the same CDR3. The chain joins TRBV7-9 to TRBJ1-1; weak D call: TRBD1 (5 bases). Trimming removed 4 bases at V and 5 bases at J, with 8 bases between. This CDR3 has 12 residues. Germline CDR1 is SEHNR and CDR2 is FQNEAQ (reference sequence). The CDR3 DNA reads TGTGCCAGCAGCTATTCAGGGACTGAAGCTTTCTTT. It translates to CASSYSGTEAFF.

The CDR3 loop is CASSLIGRPTGSYEQYF. In DNA, the CDR3 is TGTGCCAGCAGTTTAATTGGCAGACCAACGGGGTCCTACGAGCAGTACTTC. The rearrangement joins TRBV27 to TRBJ2-7; weak D call: TRBD2 (5 bases). The CDR3 totals 17 residues. From germline, CDR1 is MNHEY and CDR2 SMNVEV (reference sequence). The V gene lost 2 bases and the J gene lost 1 base, with 18 bases spanning the gap.

This chain joins TRBV9 and TRBJ2-1; maybe TRBD2 (6 bases). This CDR3 contains 17 residues. Germline V gives CDR1 SGDLS, CDR2 YYNGEE. V was clipped by 3 bases and J by 9 bases, with 25 bases between them. The CDR3 reads CASSAPRGTGESGEQFF. In DNA, the CDR3 is TGTGCCAGCAGCGCGCCCCGGGGGACCGGGGAGAGTGGTGAGCAGTTCTTC.

The chain has TRBV7-9 and TRBJ2-1; D is unresolved. From germline, CDR1 is SEHNR and CDR2 FQNEAQ (reference sequence). The CDR3 contains 17 residues. V lost 4 bases and J 2 bases, leaving 18 bases between the germline ends. For the CDR3, the DNA is TGTGCCAGCAGCTCTCCACCGGGTCCCGAGGCCTACAATGAGCAGTTCTTC. Protein sequence: CASSSPPGPEAYNEQFF.

Regarding this clone: One junction end does not reproduce the germline sequence, and a read error may be involved. Other nucleotide sequences from this sample produce the same CDR3. The gene calls are TRBV2 and TRBJ1-1, with 8 bases that match TRBD1. The CDR3 runs 13 residues. CDR1 is SNHLY and CDR2 is FYNNEI in the germline V gene. The CDR3 is CASRDRGNTEAFF. CDR3 in DNA: TGTGCCAGCCGTGACAGGGGGAACACTGAAGCTTTCTTT.

The chain combines TRBV11-2 with TRBJ2-2, with no clear D. Trimming cost V 2 bases and J 6 bases, with 7 bases left between them. This CDR3 has 13 residues. CDR1 and CDR2 (germline): SGHAT, FQNNGV. Here the CDR3 DNA reads TGTGCCAGCAGCTTATACGCTCCCGGGGAGCTGTTTTTT. Translating it yields CASSLYAPGELFF.

V gene TRBV27 combines with J gene TRBJ2-7; the D gene could be TRBD1 or TRBD2 (5 bases each). V was clipped by 6 bases and J by 7 bases, with 16 bases between them. The CDR3 extends over 13 amino acids. CDR1 is MNHEY and CDR2 is SMNVEV in the germline V gene (reference sequence). The CDR3 nucleotides are TGTGCCAGCAGGGGGACCAGAAAGGAAGAGCAGTACTTC. Its translation is CASRGTRKEEQYF.

As for this clone: At one of its ends the junction is not consistent with the germline gene, which may arise from a read error. This rearrangement joins TRBV7-9 to TRBJ1-2; 7 nucleotides align to TRBD1. The CDR3 is 15 residues long. From germline, CDR1 is SEHNR and CDR2 FQNEAQ (reference sequence). In DNA form, the CDR3 reads TGTGCCAGCAACTTAACAGGGGACCCTGGCTATGGCTACACCTTC. It specifies CASNLTGDPGYGYTF.

The chain recombines TRBV15 with TRBJ2-2; D is perhaps TRBD1 or TRBD2 (5 bases each). V lost 9 bases and J lost 4, with 15 bases in between. CDR1 and CDR2 (germline): LNHNV, YYDKDF (reference sequence). This CDR3 region has 14 residues. CDR3 loop: CATRELGRTGELFF. CDR3 bases: TGTGCCACTCGAGAGTTGGGACGCACCGGGGAGCTGTTTTTT.

This clone is a singleton in its sample. The rearrangement uses TRBV15 and TRBJ1-4; a weak D match, TRBD1 (6 bases). Trimming took off 7 bases at V and 5 bases at J, with 17 bases between the two ends. The germline CDR1 and CDR2 sequences are LNHNV and YYDKDF (reference sequence). The CDR3 runs 15 residues. The CDR3 sequence: CATKDRGGLNEKLFF. CDR3 bases: TGTGCCACCAAAGATCGAGGGGGACTCAATGAAAAACTGTTTTTT.

This chain connects TRBV4-3 to TRBJ2-1, with D tentatively TRBD2 (6 bases). The CDR3 length is 15 residues. Trimming removed 6 bases from V and 4 bases from J, with 16 bases in between. In germline, CDR1 is LGHNA, CDR2 YSLEER. This CDR3 is CASSVTGTAYNEQFF. In DNA form, the CDR3 reads TGCGCCAGCAGTGTTACCGGGACTGCGTACAATGAGCAGTTCTTC.

The V call is TRBV2, the J call TRBJ2-7, with D perhaps matching TRBD2 (6 bases). In germline, CDR1 is SNHLY, CDR2 FYNNEI. The V end lost 4 bases, the J end lost 1 base, and 23 bases lay between the germline ends. This CDR3 spans 18 amino acids. CDR3 sequence reads: CASSVGHLGLTKSYEQYF. CDR3 coding DNA: TGTGCCAGCAGTGTAGGTCATCTCGGACTAACCAAATCCTACGAGCAGTACTTC.

The V call is TRBV28, the J call TRBJ1-4; 9 nucleotides line up with TRBD1. Germline V CDR1 and CDR2: MDHEN, SYDVKM. With 5 bases clipped from V and 4 bases from J, the junction kept 5 bases outside the gene matches. The CDR3 has 15 amino acids. Here the CDR3 DNA reads TGTGCCAGCAGTCCCGGGACAGGGTATAATGAAAAACTGTTTTTT. This encodes CASSPGTGYNEKLFF. Full variable domain (outside the CDR3, taken from reference TRBV28 and TRBJ1-4): DVKVTQSSRYLVKRTGEKVFLECVQDMDHENMFWYRQDPGLGLRLIYFSYDVKMKEKGDIPEGYSVSREKKERFSLILESASTNQTSMYLCASSPGTGYNEKLFFGSGTQLSVL.

The chain uses TRBV7-3 and TRBJ2-1; possibly TRBD1 or TRBD2 for D (5 bases each). Germline-derived CDR1 and CDR2 are SGHTA and FQGTGA. The CDR3 runs to 17 residues. Trimming took 4 bases from V and 3 from J, leaving 19 bases between them. DNA for the CDR3: TGTGCCAGCAGCTGGGGAGCTCTGGGGCCCAACTACAATGAGCAGTTCTTC. This translates into CASSWGALGPNYNEQFF.

The chain has TRBV6-5 and TRBJ2-2, with D perhaps assigned TRBD1 or TRBD2 (5 bases each). The CDR3 runs 14 residues. The germline V and J ends were trimmed by 2 bases and 6 bases, with 10 bases remaining between them. Germline-derived CDR1 and CDR2 are MNHEY and SVGAGI. CDR3 in amino acids: CASSYGTRPGELFF. Written as DNA, the CDR3 is TGTGCCAGCAGTTACGGGACCCGCCCCGGGGAGCTGTTTTTT.

The gene calls are TRBV4-1 and TRBJ2-5; D possibly corresponds to TRBD1 (5 bases). CDR3 length equals 15 residues. The ends were cut back, 0 bases at V and 5 bases at J, with 13 bases in the middle. Germline assignment: CDR1 MGHRA and CDR2 YSYEKL. CDR3 amino acids: CASSQELWTLETQYF. CDR3 nucleotides: TGCGCCAGCAGCCAAGAGCTCTGGACACTTGAGACCCAGTACTTC.

J is TRBJ2-1 and V is TRBV7-9, with 12 bases that match TRBD2. The CDR3 length is 16 residues. Germline CDR1 is SEHNR and CDR2 is FQNEAQ (reference sequence). The V gene end was trimmed by 5 bases and the J gene end by 9 bases; junction bases not matched to a gene: 11. CDR3 DNA sequence: TGTGCCAGCAGCCATTCCCCGACTAGCGGGAGTCGTGAGCAGTTCTTC. Translated: CASSHSPTSGSREQFF. Based on the CDR3 plus reference TRBV7-9 and TRBJ2-1, the full variable domain is DTGVSQNPRHKITKRGQNVTFRCDPISEHNRLYWYRQTLGQGPEFLTYFQNEAQLEKSRLLSDRFSAERPKGSFSTLEIQRTEQGDSAMYLCASSHSPTSGSREQFFGPGTRLTVL.

This clone was seen a few times. The gene calls are TRBV28 and TRBJ1-5; 9 bases map to TRBD1. The CDR3 sequence is 16 residues long. Germline-derived CDR1 and CDR2 are MDHEN and SYDVKM. Trimming took 6 bases from V and 6 from J; bases not matched to a gene: 12. In nucleotides, the CDR3 is TGTGCCAGCAGACCCGACAGGGGGGGATACGGTCAGCCCCAGCATTTT. It translates to CASRPDRGGYGQPQHF. The full variable domain, with the rest looked up from reference TRBV28 and TRBJ1-5, is DVKVTQSSRYLVKRTGEKVFLECVQDMDHENMFWYRQDPGLGLRLIYFSYDVKMKEKGDIPEGYSVSREKKERFSLILESASTNQTSMYLCASRPDRGGYGQPQHFGDGTRLSIL.

The genes are TRBV7-6 and TRBJ2-7; TRBD2 matches 7 bases. V lost 0 bases, J lost 3 bases, and 2 bases stayed unmatched. Germline V gene lookup returns CDR1 SGHVS and CDR2 FNYEAQ. This CDR3 spans 14 amino acids. Here the CDR3 reads CASSLAPSGYEQYF. CDR3 nucleotides: TGTGCCAGCAGCTTAGCCCCTAGCGGCTACGAGCAGTACTTC.

The chain recombines TRBV7-8 with TRBJ1-1; D possibly corresponds to TRBD1 (5 bases). This CDR3 is built from 13 residues. V lost 6 bases and J lost 8, with 16 bases in between. CDR1 is SGHVS, CDR2 FQNEAQ, per germline. CDR3: CASRSLGRGEAFF. As DNA, the CDR3 is TGTGCCAGCAGGAGCCTGGGACGGGGAGAAGCTTTCTTT.

This chain links TRBV14 with TRBJ1-1, with a possible D match to TRBD1 (5 bases). This CDR3 has 14 residues. Deletions cut 3 bases from V and 4 bases from J, with 12 bases between. CDR1 SGHDN and CDR2 FVKESK come from the germline V gene. CDR3 bases: TGTGCCAGCAGCCAGGCAGGGTGGGGCACTGAAGCTTTCTTT. The encoded protein is CASSQAGWGTEAFF.

The chain is built from TRBV16 and TRBJ2-7, with D perhaps assigned TRBD1 or TRBD2 (5 bases each). This CDR3 contains 12 residues. V was clipped by 2 bases and J by 10 bases, with 12 bases between them. Germline CDR1 and CDR2: KGHSY and FQNENV. The CDR3 spells CASSQPRGLQYF. The DNA of the CDR3 is TGTGCCAGCAGCCAACCTCGGGGCCTCCAGTACTTC.

This clone was seen only once. The identical CDR3 is also encoded by other nucleotide sequences in the sample. This chain uses TRBV7-9 with TRBJ2-1; 15 bases are a match to TRBD2. V lost 6 bases and J lost 6; bases outside the gene matches: 3. CDR3 length: 15 amino acids. The germline V gene has CDR1 SEHNR and CDR2 FQNEAQ (reference sequence). The CDR3 DNA is TGTGCCAGCAGTTCGGGACTAGCGGGAGGCAATGAGCAGTTCTTC. Translated, it gives CASSSGLAGGNEQFF.

This chain joins TRBV6-5 and TRBJ2-4; D possibly corresponds to TRBD1 (6 bases). Germline CDR1 is MNHEY and CDR2 is SVGAGI. The V end lost 5 bases, the J end lost 8 bases, and 10 bases lay between the germline ends. The CDR3 loop spans 12 amino acids. For the CDR3, the DNA is TGTGCCAGCAGTCCGGACAGTCACATTCAGTACTTC. Protein sequence: CASSPDSHIQYF.

The chain employs TRBV27 and TRBJ2-1; 7 nucleotides align to TRBD2. Germline values: CDR1 MNHEY, CDR2 SMNVEV (reference sequence). With 2 bases clipped from V and 10 bases from J, the junction kept 26 bases outside the gene matches. The CDR3 runs to 20 residues. CDR3 sequence (DNA): TGTGCCAGCAGTTTAAGTTTTGCTAGCGGCATCCCCCCCTGGGCATGGGAGCAGTTCTTC. Its translation is CASSLSFASGIPPWAWEQFF.